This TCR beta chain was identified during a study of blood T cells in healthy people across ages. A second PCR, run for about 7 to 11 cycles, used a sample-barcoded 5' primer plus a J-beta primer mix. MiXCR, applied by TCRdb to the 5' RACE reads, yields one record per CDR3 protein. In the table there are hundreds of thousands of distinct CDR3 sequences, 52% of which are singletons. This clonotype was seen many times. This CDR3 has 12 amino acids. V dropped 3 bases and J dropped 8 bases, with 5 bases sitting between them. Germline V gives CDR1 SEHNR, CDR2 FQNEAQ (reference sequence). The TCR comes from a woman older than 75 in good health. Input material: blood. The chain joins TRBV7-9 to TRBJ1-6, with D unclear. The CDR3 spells CASSFTHSPLHF. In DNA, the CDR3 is TGTGCCAGCAGCTTTACGCATTCACCCCTCCACTTT. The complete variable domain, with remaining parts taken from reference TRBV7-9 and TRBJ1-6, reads DTGVSQNPRHKITKRGQNVTFRCDPISEHNRLYWYRQTLGQGPEFLTYFQNEAQLEKSRLLSDRFSAERPKGSFSTLEIQRTEQGDSAMYLCASSFTHSPLHFGNGTRLTVT.